The 3 T cell receptor beta chains below come from one sample, sequenced in a study of cytomegalovirus exposure and HLA in healthy donors. The primer mix had 60 Vbeta and 13 Jbeta primers. Generated by immunoSEQ multiplex PCR, the TCRdb table keeps only in-frame clones and is missing some. This table holds more than 90,000 clones, around four fifths found once. Sequencing was carried out using PBMCs. The receptors shown here come from a woman aged 40 to 49 in good health and CMV-seronegative.

The rearrangement uses TRBV5-4 and TRBJ1-5; D not certain. CDR3 length: 14 residues. CDR1 is SGHNT, CDR2 YYREEE, per germline (reference sequence). V lost 4 bases, J lost 7 bases, and 15 bases lay in between. The chain's CDR3 is CASSIRGSGQPQHF. The CDR3 region has the DNA TGTGCCAGCAGCATTCGGGGATCAGGCCAGCCCCAGCATTTT. Together with reference TRBV5-4 and TRBJ1-5, the CDR3 gives the full variable domain: ETGVTQSPTHLIKTRGQQVTLRCSSQSGHNTVSWYQQALGQGPQFIFQYYREEENGRGNFPPRFSGLQFPNYSSELNVNALELDDSALYLCASSIRGSGQPQHFGDGTRLSIL.

The rearrangement links TRBV7-2 to TRBJ1-1; 7 bases line up with TRBD1. This CDR3 comprises 14 residues. Germline V gives CDR1 SGHTA, CDR2 FQGNSA. Trimming at V came to 1 base and at J to 4 bases, leaving 3 bases not matched to a gene. DNA of the CDR3: TGTGCCAGCAGCTTAGACAACAGGGGCACTGAAGCTTTCTTT. It is translated as CASSLDNRGTEAFF.

A single count supports this clone. The V call is TRBV6-1, the J call TRBJ2-7, with 14 bases aligning to TRBD2. The ends lost 4 bases at V and 4 bases at J; junction bases unmatched: 18. Germline V gene data show CDR1 as MNHNS and CDR2 as SASEGT. This CDR3 has 20 amino acids. The CDR3 bases are TGTGCCAGCAGTGGAAAGACCCGGGGACTAGCGGGAGCGCGGGGATACGAGCAGTACTTC. As protein: CASSGKTRGLAGARGYEQYF.